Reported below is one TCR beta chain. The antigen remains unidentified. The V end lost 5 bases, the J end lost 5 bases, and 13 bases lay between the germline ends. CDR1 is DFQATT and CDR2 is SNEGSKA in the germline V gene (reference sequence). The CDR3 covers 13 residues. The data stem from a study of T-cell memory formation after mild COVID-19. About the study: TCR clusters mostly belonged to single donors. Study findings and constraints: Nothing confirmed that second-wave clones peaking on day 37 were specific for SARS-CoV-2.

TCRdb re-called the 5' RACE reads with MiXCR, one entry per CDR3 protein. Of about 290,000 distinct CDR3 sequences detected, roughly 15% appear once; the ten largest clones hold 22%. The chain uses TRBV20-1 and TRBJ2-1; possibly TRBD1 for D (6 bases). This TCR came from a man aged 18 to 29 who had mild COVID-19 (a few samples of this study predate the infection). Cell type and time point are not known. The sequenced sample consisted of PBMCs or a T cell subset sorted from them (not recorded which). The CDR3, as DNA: TGCAGTGCTCCCCGGACAGCGGACAATGAGCAGTTCTTC. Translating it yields CSAPRTADNEQFF.